The T cell receptor (beta chain) described here comes from a study of blood T cell repertoires in COVID-19. Whole-study context: Acute and convalescent COVID-19 samples came from the United States, Italy and Spain. The analysed material was cDNA or gDNA that came from T cells, B-cell-depleted T cells, or PBMCs.

The germline V gene encodes CDR1 LGHDT and CDR2 YNNKEL (reference sequence). There are 19 residues in the CDR3. The V segment lost 3 bases and the J segment 5 bases; nucleotides outside the gene matches: 13. Methods used by the authors: Reference gene primer amplification gave nucleated cell count estimates. Profiling relied on immunoSEQ multiplex PCR, and the TCRdb table lists in-frame clones only, not all of them. The V and J calls and clone size are taken from that table; D and trimming were inferred from the DNA. The profile shows 150,000 to 200,000 clones, around 90% of them singletons. The chain has TRBV3-1 (or the pseudogene TRBV3-2) and TRBJ2-5, with 15 nucleotides matching TRBD2. The clonotype comes from a man aged 55 to 70 with acute or convalescent COVID-19. Sequencing was carried out using peripheral blood. CDR3 amino acids: CASSHRTLGLAGGSETQYF. The CDR3 coding sequence is TGTGCCAGCAGCCACCGAACACTTGGACTAGCGGGGGGGTCCGAGACCCAGTACTTC.